This is a list of T cell receptor beta chains from one sample in a study of cytomegalovirus exposure and HLA in healthy donors. Sequencing was performed with immunoSEQ multiplex PCR; in TCRdb, only in-frame clones are kept and a portion is missing. Among over 150,000 clones listed, roughly 76% were seen once. Specimen: PBMCs. The receptor source for this set is a male donor in good health and CMV-seronegative. Both conserved end residues are part of each CDR3. A D gene is named only where the DNA matches it firmly. Not every row has a clone size; where given, it reads once, few, many or a size class.

D gene,clone size,J gene,V gene,CDR3 protein,CDR3 DNA
-,-,TRBJ1-2,TRBV19,CASSPVTVYGYTF,TGTGCCAGTAGTCCCGTCACAGTATATGGCTACACCTTC
TRBD1,few,TRBJ2-7,TRBV5-6,CASSWIQGGQYF,TGTGCCAGCAGCTGGATACAGGGGGGGCAGTACTTC
-,-,TRBJ1-2,TRBV5-5,CASSFTYEPTGKRDSGYTF,TGTGCCAGCAGCTTTACATACGAACCTACAGGGAAGAGGGATTCTGGCTACACCTTC
-,-,TRBJ1-1,TRBV4-3,CASSQRVNADTEAFF,TGCGCCAGCAGCCAGCGGGTGAATGCGGACACTGAAGCTTTCTTT
-,-,TRBJ2-1,TRBV5-4,CASSGSTGSYNEQFF,TGTGCCAGCAGCGGATCGACAGGATCCTACAATGAGCAGTTCTTC
TRBD1,-,TRBJ1-3,TRBV15,CATSARRGGNGNTIYF,TGTGCCACCAGCGCCCGAAGAGGGGGCAACGGAAACACCATATATTTT
TRBD2,-,TRBJ2-7,TRBV5-4,CASSFWTSGGQFSYEQYF,TGTGCCAGCAGCTTCTGGACTAGCGGGGGCCAATTCTCCTACGAGCAGTACTTC
-,-,TRBJ2-2,TRBV9,CASSWQSFTGELFF,TGTGCCAGCAGCTGGCAGTCATTTACCGGGGAGCTGTTTTTT
TRBD2,-,TRBJ2-3,TRBV7-2,CASSLGLASDTQYF,TGTGCCAGCAGCTTAGGACTAGCCTCAGATACGCAGTATTTT
-,-,TRBJ1-1,TRBV20-1,CSAVQGEAFF,TGCAGTGCCGTACAGGGTGAAGCTTTCTTT
TRBD1,-,TRBJ1-2,TRBV13,CASSSGTGDGYTF,TGTGCCAGCAGCTCAGGGACAGGGGATGGCTACACCTTC
TRBD2,few,TRBJ2-5,TRBV4-3,CASSQFPSGGVETQYF,TGCGCCAGCAGCCAATTCCCCAGCGGGGGAGTGGAGACCCAGTACTTC
TRBD1,-,TRBJ2-3,TRBV5-1,CASSKWTGGNTQYF,TGCGCCAGCAGCAAGTGGACAGGGGGAAATACGCAGTATTTT
-,few,TRBJ2-2,TRBV5-1,CASSGQANTGELFF,TGCGCCAGCAGCGGCCAGGCGAACACCGGGGAGCTGTTTTTT
-,-,TRBJ2-2,TRBV10-1,CASSDGSTGELFF,TGCGCCAGCAGTGATGGTAGCACCGGGGAGCTGTTTTTT
TRBD1,-,TRBJ1-2,TRBV6-5,CASSYDEGQKRGYTF,TGTGCCAGCAGTTACGATGAGGGACAGAAGAGGGGCTACACCTTC
TRBD2,-,TRBJ2-1,TRBV7-6,CASSLHPKTSGGAGEQFF,TGTGCCAGCAGCTTACACCCTAAGACTAGCGGGGGGGCCGGTGAGCAGTTCTTC
-,-,TRBJ1-1,TRBV2,CASSGEFTEAFF,TGTGCCAGCAGTGGGGAGTTCACTGAAGCTTTCTTT
TRBD1,few,TRBJ2-3,TRBV6-1,CASSGQGRDTQYF,TGTGCCAGCTCAGGACAGGGGAGAGATACGCAGTATTTT
TRBD1,-,TRBJ2-5,TRBV9,CASSVTGAHSPIETQYF,TGTGCCAGCAGCGTAACAGGGGCCCACAGTCCAATAGAGACCCAGTACTTC
-,-,TRBJ1-6,TRBV30,CAWTLIGTPAPLHF,TGTGCCTGGACCCTTATCGGGACACCGGCACCCCTCCACTTT
TRBD2,once,TRBJ2-1,TRBV4-1,CASSLQRGGFNEQFF,TGCGCCAGCAGCCTACAGCGGGGGGGCTTTAATGAGCAGTTCTTC
-,once,TRBJ2-7,TRBV19,CASSTGLGEQYF,TGTGCCAGTAGTACAGGACTCGGCGAGCAGTACTTC
TRBD1,-,TRBJ1-1,TRBV27,CASSSRTGGTEAFF,TGTGCCAGCAGTTCCCGGACAGGAGGCACTGAAGCTTTCTTT
-,once,TRBJ2-7,TRBV6-5,CASRLRGTYEQYF,TGTGCCAGCAGACTCAGGGGTACCTACGAGCAGTACTTC
TRBD1,once,TRBJ2-6,TRBV6-6,CATRDRERSGANVLTF,TGTGCCACCCGGGACAGGGAACGCTCTGGGGCCAACGTCCTGACTTTC
TRBD1,few,TRBJ2-3,TRBV10-3,CASSGGSTDTQYF,TGTGCCAGTTCAGGGGGTAGCACAGATACGCAGTATTTT
-,-,TRBJ2-7,TRBV25-1,CASSDPIRVYEQYF,TGTGCCAGCAGTGACCCTATTCGTGTCTACGAGCAGTACTTC
TRBD2,-,TRBJ2-1,TRBV9,CASSPGTSGGQGFF,TGTGCCAGCAGCCCCGGGACTAGCGGGGGCCAGGGGTTCTTC
-,once,TRBJ2-7,TRBV15,CATSRDQVQGSGQYF,TGTGCCACCAGCAGAGATCAAGTACAGGGATCAGGGCAGTACTTC
-,-,TRBJ1-1,TRBV5-1,CASSSGGVTEAFF,TGCGCCAGCAGCTCTGGCGGGGTTACTGAAGCTTTCTTT
TRBD1,-,TRBJ1-2,TRBV7-9,CASSPGQVSNYGYTF,TGTGCCAGCAGTCCCGGACAGGTCTCCAACTATGGCTACACCTTC
TRBD1,-,TRBJ1-6,TRBV10-3,CAISESRTGVNSPLHF,TGTGCCATCAGTGAGTCGAGGACAGGGGTTAATTCACCCCTCCACTTT
-,-,TRBJ2-2,TRBV5-1,CASSWTLGHTGELFF,TGCGCCAGCAGCTGGACATTGGGGCACACCGGGGAGCTGTTTTTT
TRBD1,-,TRBJ1-2,TRBV6-1,CASSEAPQGVNYGYTF,TGTGCCAGCAGTGAAGCCCCACAGGGGGTGAACTATGGCTACACCTTC
TRBD1,-,TRBJ2-2,TRBV6-4,CASSGQGNTGELFF,TGTGCCAGCAGTGGACAGGGAAACACCGGGGAGCTGTTTTTT
TRBD1,-,TRBJ2-1,TRBV4-1,CASSQEARQGANEQFF,TGCGCCAGCAGCCAAGAGGCTAGACAGGGGGCCAATGAGCAGTTCTTC